These 29 T cell receptor beta chains originate from one sample sequenced in a study of STAT3 mutations in large granular lymphocyte leukemia. Study-wide results and limits: In T-cell large granular lymphocyte leukemia, about half of patients showed multiple immunodominant subclonotypes.

The table came from immunoSEQ multiplex PCR; TCRdb's copy has only in-frame clones and leaves some out. The repertoire consists of some 13,000 clones, with roughly 90% occurring once and the leading ten covering 33%. Their cognate antigens are unknown. Sequencing was performed on peripheral blood mononuclear cells. All receptors derive from a man in his forties with T-cell large granular lymphocyte leukemia. Some clones in this sample may be carry-over from other donors' samples.

The rearrangement joins TRBV18 to TRBJ1-1; D may be TRBD1 (6 bases). There are 15 residues in the CDR3. The germline V gene has CDR1 KGHSH and CDR2 LQKENI. Between the trimmed V and J ends, which lost 3 bases and 0 bases, there was a span of 11 bases. CDR3 region: CASSPHGDMNTEAFF. The CDR3 bases are TGTGCCAGCTCACCTCATGGGGACATGAACACTGAAGCTTTCTTT.

The chain couples TRBV27 to TRBJ2-7; D remains ambiguous. Trimming left V 3 bases short and J 2 bases short, with 8 bases between. CDR1 and CDR2 from the germline V gene are MNHEY and SMNVEV (reference sequence). This CDR3 has 13 amino acids. The CDR3 nucleotides read TGTGCCAGCAGTTTCACCGCCACCTACGAGCAGTACTTC. This sequence encodes CASSFTATYEQYF.

The V gene is TRBV2, the J gene TRBJ1-5; 7 nucleotides match TRBD1. Germline CDR1 reads SNHLY; CDR2 reads FYNNEI. After removal of 6 bases from V and 0 bases from J, the junction contained 8 bases not matched to a gene. This CDR3 is 16 amino acids long. The DNA of the CDR3 is TGTGCCAGCAGCGACAGGGACCCATATAGCAATCAGCCCCAGCATTTT. Translated: CASSDRDPYSNQPQHF.

V is TRBV27 and J is TRBJ1-6, with D uncertain. The CDR3 consists of 15 residues. The V end lost 3 bases, the J end lost 1 base, and 7 bases lay between the germline ends. Germline V gene data show CDR1 as MNHEY and CDR2 as SMNVEV (reference sequence). The CDR3 loop reads CASSFAVSYNSPLHF. CDR3 nucleotide sequence: TGTGCCAGCAGTTTCGCGGTATCCTATAATTCACCCCTCCACTTT.

The chain couples TRBV27 to TRBJ1-1; D may be TRBD1 (6 bases). This CDR3 is 13 amino acids long. V was pared by 1 base and J by 7 bases, with 10 bases between. Germline lookup yields CDR1 MNHEY and CDR2 SMNVEV (reference sequence). For the CDR3, the DNA is TGTGCCAGCAGTTTATTCAGGGGAGTTGAAGCTTTCTTT. Protein sequence: CASSLFRGVEAFF.

This chain joins TRBV9 and TRBJ2-5; a weak D match, TRBD2 (5 bases). CDR3 size: 15 residues. Germline assignment: CDR1 SGDLS and CDR2 YYNGEE. V was clipped by 0 bases and J by 0 bases, with 9 bases between them. Here the CDR3 DNA reads TGTGCCAGCAGCGTAGGTGGGGAGAACCAAGAGACCCAGTACTTC. Protein sequence: CASSVGGENQETQYF.

The V call is TRBV27, the J call TRBJ2-7, with a weak D call TRBD1 (5 bases). CDR1 and CDR2 from the germline V gene are MNHEY and SMNVEV (reference sequence). This CDR3 comprises 14 residues. Deletions cut 0 bases from V and 2 bases from J, with 8 bases between. CDR3 DNA sequence: TGTGCCAGCAGTTTATCGGGGCTAACCTACGAGCAGTACTTC. This encodes CASSLSGLTYEQYF.

The chain carries TRBV27 and TRBJ2-7; 8 bases are shared with TRBD1. The length of the CDR3 is 15 residues. Germline V CDR1 and CDR2: MNHEY, SMNVEV (reference sequence). The V and J ends lost 5 bases and 1 base, in that order; junction bases with no gene match: 7. The CDR3 sequence: CASSIQTGESYEQYF. The CDR3 region has the DNA TGTGCCAGCAGTATACAGACAGGGGAATCCTACGAGCAGTACTTC.

V usage is TRBV5-1 and J usage is TRBJ2-2; possible D gene TRBD1, 6 bases. The CDR3 has 17 amino acids. The germline V and J ends were trimmed by 0 bases and 4 bases, with 16 bases remaining between them. Germline V CDR1 and CDR2: SGHRS, YFSETQ. CDR3 loop: CASSLAQTGWGTGELFF. The CDR3 DNA is TGCGCCAGCAGCTTGGCCCAAACAGGGTGGGGCACCGGGGAGCTGTTTTTT.

This clone was observed a single time. CDR3 DNA sequence: TGTGCCAGCAAGGGATCCTATAATTCACCCCTCCACTTT. Its translation is CASKGSYNSPLHF. V usage is TRBV6-1 and J usage is TRBJ1-6; unclear D gene. The germline V gene encodes CDR1 MNHNS and CDR2 SASEGT. The CDR3 runs 13 residues. V was clipped by 7 bases and J by 1 base, with 5 bases between them.

This clone was counted only a few times. This chain links TRBV27 with TRBJ2-7; the D gene is possibly TRBD2 (6 bases). The CDR3 has 16 residues. Germline loops: CDR1 MNHEY, CDR2 SMNVEV (reference sequence). V was trimmed by 7 bases and J by 3 bases, leaving 22 bases between them. CDR3 DNA: TGTGCCAGCAACGAAGGTGCGGGGCTGAGGGGCTACGAGCAGTACTTC. It codes for CASNEGAGLRGYEQYF.

This chain connects TRBV7-9 to TRBJ1-1; D not resolved. Trimming pared 2 bases from V and 3 bases from J, leaving 16 bases between. CDR3 length equals 16 residues. Germline loops: CDR1 SEHNR, CDR2 FQNEAQ (reference sequence). Here the CDR3 reads CASSLYMAGAYTEAFF. The CDR3, as DNA: TGTGCCAGCAGCTTATATATGGCAGGAGCCTACACTGAAGCTTTCTTT.

A word on this clone: At one end, the junction sequence differs from germline, possibly due to a read error. The V and J genes are TRBV6-5 and TRBJ1-1; a possible D gene is TRBD1 (5 bases). The CDR3 is 12 amino acids. From germline, CDR1 is MNHEY and CDR2 SVGAGI. The CDR3 DNA follows: TGTGCCAGCAGCCGAGGGGACGGATCTTTTCTCTTT. As protein: CASSRGDGSFLF.

The rearrangement joins TRBV25-1 to TRBJ2-6; 7 positions match TRBD1. Germline V gene lookup returns CDR1 MGHDK and CDR2 SYGVNS. The CDR3 runs to 16 residues. V lost 5 bases to trimming and J lost 0 bases; unmatched junction nucleotides: 4. DNA of the CDR3: TGTGCCAGCAGTTTTGCAGGGGGCTCTGGGGCCAACGTCCTGACTTTC. This codes for CASSFAGGSGANVLTF.

The chain recombines TRBV5-1 with TRBJ1-4; TRBD1 agrees at 9 bases. The germline V gene encodes CDR1 SGHRS and CDR2 YFSETQ. The CDR3 is made up of 15 amino acids. V lost 4 bases, J lost 3 bases, and 4 bases stayed unmatched. The CDR3 nucleotides read TGCGCCAGCAGCACGCGGACAGGGGCTAATGAAAAACTGTTTTTT. Translating gives CASSTRTGANEKLFF.

The chain couples TRBV2 to TRBJ2-7; 9 bases are shared with TRBD1. Germline lookup yields CDR1 SNHLY and CDR2 FYNNEI. J was trimmed by 6 bases and V by 7 bases; bases with no gene match: 10. The CDR3 loop spans 14 amino acids. The CDR3 DNA follows: TGTGCCAGCAACCCGGGACAGGGAGGGGGCGAGCAGTACTTC. Protein: CASNPGQGGGEQYF. Full variable domain (remainder filled in from reference TRBV2 and TRBJ2-7): EPEVTQTPSHQVTQMGQEVILRCVPISNHLYFYWYRQILGQKVEFLVSFYNNEISEKSEIFDDQFSVERPDGSNFTLKIRSTKLEDSAMYFCASNPGQGGGEQYFGPGTRLTVT.

The rearrangement links TRBV7-6 to TRBJ1-2; 7 bases line up with TRBD1. This CDR3 is built from 13 residues. The V gene end was trimmed by 5 bases and the J gene end by 6 bases; junction bases not matched to a gene: 6. CDR1 and CDR2 from the germline V gene are SGHVS and FNYEAQ. The CDR3 spells CASSIGQGDGYTF. CDR3 DNA: TGTGCCAGCAGCATAGGGCAGGGGGATGGCTACACCTTC.

The chain is built from TRBV4-1 and TRBJ1-2; D not resolved. V shed 2 bases and J shed 0 bases, with 10 bases lying between them. Germline CDR1 reads MGHRA; CDR2 reads YSYEKL. This CDR3 has 15 amino acids. CDR3 protein: CASSQLDQANYGYTF. CDR3 DNA: TGCGCCAGCAGCCAATTGGACCAAGCTAACTATGGCTACACCTTC.

The chain recombines TRBV28 with TRBJ2-2, with TRBD2 identical over 13 bases. Germline CDR1 and CDR2: MDHEN and SYDVKM. The CDR3 totals 15 residues. Trimming removed 6 bases from V and 5 bases from J; junction bases left unmatched: 3. The CDR3 spells CASSRGLAGTGELFF. As DNA, the CDR3 is TGTGCCAGCAGCCGGGGACTAGCGGGGACCGGGGAGCTGTTTTTT. Using reference TRBV28 and TRBJ2-2 for the parts outside the CDR3, the full variable domain is DVKVTQSSRYLVKRTGEKVFLECVQDMDHENMFWYRQDPGLGLRLIYFSYDVKMKEKGDIPEGYSVSREKKERFSLILESASTNQTSMYLCASSRGLAGTGELFFGEGSRLTVL.

This clone was found once. This rearrangement joins TRBV6-5 to TRBJ1-4; D call uncertain. The CDR3 sequence is 12 residues long. Germline V lookup: CDR1 MNHEY, CDR2 SVGAGI. Trimming took off 7 bases at V and 11 bases at J, with 14 bases between the two ends. Here the CDR3 reads CASTNSQRKLFF. In nucleotides, the CDR3 is TGTGCCAGCACCAACTCCCAGAGGAAACTGTTTTTT.

J is TRBJ1-5 and V is TRBV27; D is unresolved. The CDR3 spans 11 residues. Per the germline V gene, CDR1 is MNHEY and CDR2 is SMNVEV (reference sequence). Trimming took off 8 bases at V and 4 bases at J, with 6 bases between the two ends. The CDR3 bases are TGTGCCAGCGGCCCTAATCAGCCCCAGCATTTT. Amino acids: CASGPNQPQHF.

The chain combines TRBV19 with TRBJ2-7; weak D call: TRBD2 (6 bases). V was clipped by 10 bases and J by 7 bases, with 20 bases between them. Germline V lookup: CDR1 LNHDA, CDR2 SQIVND (reference sequence). The CDR3 loop spans 13 amino acids. This CDR3 reads CATGGRAGREQYF. As DNA, the CDR3 is TGTGCCACCGGGGGAAGGGCAGGGCGGGAGCAGTACTTC.

V usage is TRBV4-3 and J usage is TRBJ2-7; TRBD1 agrees at 7 bases. V lost 3 bases, J lost 0 bases, and 2 bases stayed unmatched. The CDR3 consists of 14 residues. CDR1 LGHNA and CDR2 YSLEER come from the germline V gene. The CDR3 DNA reads as TGCGCCAGCAGCCATGGGGACAGCTCCTACGAGCAGTACTTC. Its protein product is CASSHGDSSYEQYF.

This chain connects TRBV6-5 to TRBJ1-2, with D unresolved. Germline CDR1 reads MNHEY; CDR2 reads SVGAGI. The V end was cut by 5 bases, the J end by 2 bases, with 12 bases between. CDR3 length: 14 amino acids. CDR3 in amino acids: CASSPRTANYGYTF. As DNA, the CDR3 is TGTGCCAGCAGTCCTAGGACGGCGAACTATGGCTACACCTTC.

The chain couples TRBV18 to TRBJ2-3; D unresolved. V lost 2 bases and J lost 4, with 4 bases in between. This CDR3 is built from 12 residues. CDR1 KGHSH and CDR2 LQKENI come from the germline V gene. In DNA form, the CDR3 reads TGTGCCAGCTCACCATCGGCAGATACGCAGTATTTT. Protein: CASSPSADTQYF.

This clone was seen only a few times. Written as DNA, the CDR3 is TGTGCCAGCAGCGCCGCAAACGGTTACAGCGAGAAAAATCAGCCCCAGCATTTT. Protein: CASSAANGYSEKNQPQHF. V and J are TRBV7-8 and TRBJ1-5; no clear D. CDR3 length: 18 residues. Trimming left V 5 bases short and J 4 bases short, with 24 bases between. Looked up from germline, CDR1 is SGHVS and CDR2 is FQNEAQ. The complete variable domain, with remaining parts taken from reference TRBV7-8 and TRBJ1-5, reads GAGVSQSPRYKVAKRGQDVALRCDPISGHVSLFWYQQALGQGPEFLTYFQNEAQLDKSGLPSDRFFAERPEGSVSTLKIQRTQQEDSAVYLCASSAANGYSEKNQPQHFGDGTRLSIL.

The chain recombines TRBV7-9 with TRBJ2-7, with D uncertain. V was shortened by 4 bases and J by 5 bases, with 21 bases between the two germline ends. The germline V gene encodes CDR1 SEHNR and CDR2 FQNEAQ (reference sequence). This CDR3 is built from 16 residues. CDR3 DNA: TGTGCCAGCAGCTCCCTAAGGTATGGAGAGGTCAACGAGCAGTACTTC. As protein: CASSSLRYGEVNEQYF. The whole variable domain, remainder taken from reference TRBV7-9 and TRBJ2-7, is DTGVSQNPRHKITKRGQNVTFRCDPISEHNRLYWYRQTLGQGPEFLTYFQNEAQLEKSRLLSDRFSAERPKGSFSTLEIQRTEQGDSAMYLCASSSLRYGEVNEQYFGPGTRLTVT.

The table lists this clone with a few counts. The CDR3 DNA reads as TGTGCCAGCAGCCTAGGGGCTAGCAGCCATGAGCAGTTCTTC. Amino acid sequence: CASSLGASSHEQFF. The J gene is TRBJ2-1, the V gene TRBV7-3, with D tentatively TRBD1 or TRBD2 (5 bases each). V was clipped by 5 bases and J by 8 bases, with 16 bases between them. CDR3 length equals 14 residues. From germline, CDR1 is SGHTA and CDR2 FQGTGA.

This clone was counted only a few times. V and J are TRBV14 and TRBJ2-7, with D unclear. CDR3 length: 12 amino acids. Trimming stripped 4 bases from V and 5 bases from J, with 9 bases between. Germline V gives CDR1 SGHDN, CDR2 FVKESK. CDR3 DNA: TGTGCCAGCAGCCCCGGTTGGGACGAGCAGTACTTC. It yields the protein CASSPGWDEQYF.